These T cell receptor beta chains were read from a single sample in a study of T cell responses to AZD1222 COVID-19 vaccine. Profiled with immunoSEQ multiplex PCR; TCRdb holds only in-frame clones, not every one. In the table there are approximately 120,000 clones, about 90% of which are singletons. The sequenced sample was peripheral blood, obtained on day 0 of AZD1222 vaccination. These receptors originate from an adult in good health. Each CDR3 is given with its conserved first and last residue.

15,TRBV7-9,CASSHARRGSQPQHF
15,TRBV4-1,CASSLLGQGNYGYTF
17,TRBV5-1,CASRPLPGQGLNYGYTF
17,TRBV4-2,CASSQRGLADRTGELFF
14,TRBV30,CAWSAGHKNTEAFF
11,TRBV7-6,CASSPPREAFF
13,TRBV2,CASQDVGDYEQYF
15,TRBV7-2,CASSPWGGSTDTQYF
15,TRBV3-1/TRBV3-2,CASTDGWGSNEKLFF
13,TRBV19,CASRWDSNYGYTF
16,TRBV5-4,CASSLVAGGSTDTQYF
14,TRBV7-9,CASSLGQVNTEAFF
13,TRBV7-2,CASSLVLGREAFF
16,TRBV30,CAWSPRSRGSGQPQHF
16,TRBV12-5,CASGLIAGGGYNEQFF
12,TRBV11-2,CASSLDFYGYTF
14,TRBV30,CAWTGDRVGEKLFF
13,TRBV6-6,CASSIPAAIEAFF
15,TRBV9,CASSVGGVAGNEQFF
15,TRBV6-6,CASSKRQVEVQPQHF
12,TRBV10-1,CASSDSSYGYTF
13,TRBV3-1/TRBV3-2,CASSQDGSYGYTF
16,TRBV2,CASTATGSSYNSPLHF
15,TRBV5-1,CASSFRDLGTGELFF
13,TRBV7-9,CASARTGDTEAFF
16,TRBV5-8,CASSSTDRGWNQPQHF
14,TRBV6-5,CASKTGAEGEKLFF
12,TRBV2,CASTLHDQPQHF
14,TRBV10-2,CASSGTGAYNEQFF
14,TRBV9,CASGISVGGDEQFF
14,TRBV7-2,CASSLRGLDTEAFF
15,TRBV19,CASSPGKNAYNEQFF
15,TRBV4-3,CASSSTGQGNYGYTF
16,TRBV3-1/TRBV3-2,CASSSYPRVWSTEAFF
13,TRBV5-1,CASSRSDLDTQYF
15,TRBV6-5,CASSYAEGSGTEAFF
12,TRBV6-2/TRBV6-3,CASSFDTYGYTF
14,TRBV2,CASSEEGDGTEAFF
13,TRBV27,CASSLGGWETQYF
16,TRBV5-1,CASSFESAGGGETQYF
14,TRBV14,CASSRNRGSYGYTF
13,TRBV7-2,CASSSGTNTEAFF
16,TRBV18,CASSTNSGALNTEAFF
12,TRBV30,CAWSIPLTEAFF
16,TRBV30,CAWSLLGWTGGTEAFF
17,TRBV5-1,CASSRGGADNSNQPQHF
13,TRBV5-1,CASSRAANYGYTF
15,TRBV15,CATSRELGGNYGYTF
14,TRBV6-5,CASSYSGREYEQYF
14,TRBV3-1/TRBV3-2,CASTLGYSNQPQHF
16,TRBV5-4,CASTPRAGALTGELFF
15,TRBV6-5,CASSYLGSVQETQYF
16,TRBV7-8,CASSLLVQAEEDGYTF
14,TRBV19,CASSATPGAGGYTF
15,TRBV30,CAWSGKGRGIYEQYF